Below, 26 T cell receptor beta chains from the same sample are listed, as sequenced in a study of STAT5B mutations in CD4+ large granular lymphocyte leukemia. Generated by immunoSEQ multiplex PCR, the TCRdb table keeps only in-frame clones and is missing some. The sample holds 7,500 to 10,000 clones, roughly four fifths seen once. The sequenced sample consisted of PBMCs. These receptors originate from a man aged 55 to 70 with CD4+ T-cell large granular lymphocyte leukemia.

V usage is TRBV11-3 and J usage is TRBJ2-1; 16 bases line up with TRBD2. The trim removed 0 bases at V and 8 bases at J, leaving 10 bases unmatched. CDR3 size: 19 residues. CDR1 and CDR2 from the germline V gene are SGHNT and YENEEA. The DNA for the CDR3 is TGTGCCAGCAGCTTAGAAGGGGGACTAGCGGGAGGGATTGGCGATGAGCAGTTCTTC. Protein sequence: CASSLEGGLAGGIGDEQFF.

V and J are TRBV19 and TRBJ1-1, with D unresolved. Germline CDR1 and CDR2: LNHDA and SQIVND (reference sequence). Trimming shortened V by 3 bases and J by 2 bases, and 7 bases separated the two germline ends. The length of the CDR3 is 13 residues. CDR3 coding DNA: TGTGCCAGTAGTATGACACCTAACACTGAAGCTTTCTTT. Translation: CASSMTPNTEAFF. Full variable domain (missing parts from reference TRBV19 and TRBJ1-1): DGGITQSPKYLFRKEGQNVTLSCEQNLNHDAMYWYRQDPGQGLRLIYYSQIVNDFQKGDIAEGYSVSREKKESFPLTVTSAQKNPTAFYLCASSMTPNTEAFFGQGTRLTVV.

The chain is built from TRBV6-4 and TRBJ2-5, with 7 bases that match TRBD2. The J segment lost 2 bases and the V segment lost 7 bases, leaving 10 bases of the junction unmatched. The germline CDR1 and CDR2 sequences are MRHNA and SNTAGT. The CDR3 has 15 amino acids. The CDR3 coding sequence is TGTGCCAGCACCAGTGCGGGAGTCTGGCAAGAGACCCAGTACTTC. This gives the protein CASTSAGVWQETQYF.

CDR3 sequence reads: CASSSGTLTTNEKLFF. Here the CDR3 DNA reads TGCGCCAGCAGCTCAGGGACCCTTACAACTAATGAAAAACTGTTTTTT. This chain joins TRBV5-1 and TRBJ1-4, with D maybe TRBD1 (5 bases). The length of the CDR3 is 16 residues. Trimming removed 3 bases at V and 0 bases at J, with 12 bases between. Germline CDR1 is SGHRS and CDR2 is YFSETQ.

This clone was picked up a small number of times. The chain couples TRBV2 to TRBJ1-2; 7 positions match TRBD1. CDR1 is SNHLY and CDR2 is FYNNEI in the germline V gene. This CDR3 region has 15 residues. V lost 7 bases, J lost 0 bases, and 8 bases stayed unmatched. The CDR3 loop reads CASTPDRPTNYGYTF. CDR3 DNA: TGTGCCAGCACCCCGGACAGGCCTACTAACTATGGCTACACCTTC. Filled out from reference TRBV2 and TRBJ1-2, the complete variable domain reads EPEVTQTPSHQVTQMGQEVILRCVPISNHLYFYWYRQILGQKVEFLVSFYNNEISEKSEIFDDQFSVERPDGSNFTLKIRSTKLEDSAMYFCASTPDRPTNYGYTFGSGTRLTVV.

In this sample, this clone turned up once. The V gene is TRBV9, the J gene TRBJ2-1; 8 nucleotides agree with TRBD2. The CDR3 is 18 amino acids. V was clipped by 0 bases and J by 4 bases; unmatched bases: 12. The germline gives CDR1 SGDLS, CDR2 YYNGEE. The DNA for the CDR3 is TGTGCCAGCAGCGTAGGAGGGGCAGCGGGAGTGAAATACAATGAGCAGTTCTTC. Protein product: CASSVGGAAGVKYNEQFF.

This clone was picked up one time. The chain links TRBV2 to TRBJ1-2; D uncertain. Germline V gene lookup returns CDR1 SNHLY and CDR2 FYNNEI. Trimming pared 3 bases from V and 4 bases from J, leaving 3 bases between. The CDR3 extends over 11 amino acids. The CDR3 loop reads CASSDSYGYTF. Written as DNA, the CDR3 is TGTGCCAGCAGTGACAGCTATGGCTACACCTTC.

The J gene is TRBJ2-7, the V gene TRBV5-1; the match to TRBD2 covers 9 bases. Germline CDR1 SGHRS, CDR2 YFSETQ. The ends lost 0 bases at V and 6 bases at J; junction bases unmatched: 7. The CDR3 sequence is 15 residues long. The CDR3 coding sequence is TGCGCCAGCAGCTTGGCAGTAGCGGGAGTCGGCGAGCAGTACTTC. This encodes CASSLAVAGVGEQYF. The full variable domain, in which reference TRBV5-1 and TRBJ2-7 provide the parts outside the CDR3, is KAGVTQTPRYLIKTRGQQVTLSCSPISGHRSVSWYQQTPGQGLQFLFEYFSETQRNKGNFPGRFSGRQFSNSRSEMNVSTLELGDSALYLCASSLAVAGVGEQYFGPGTRLTVT.

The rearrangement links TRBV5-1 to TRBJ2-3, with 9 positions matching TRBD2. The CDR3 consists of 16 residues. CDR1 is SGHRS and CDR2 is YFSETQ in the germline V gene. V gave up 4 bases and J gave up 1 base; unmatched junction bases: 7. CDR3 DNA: TGCGCCAGCAGCGGGAGGCCTAGCGGGGGCACAGATACGCAGTATTTT. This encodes CASSGRPSGGTDTQYF.

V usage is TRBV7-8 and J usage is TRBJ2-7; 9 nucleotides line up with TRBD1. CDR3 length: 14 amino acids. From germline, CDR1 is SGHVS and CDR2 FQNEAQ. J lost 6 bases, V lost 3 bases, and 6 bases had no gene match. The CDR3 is CASSLGQGGLEQYF. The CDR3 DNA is TGTGCCAGCAGCTTGGGACAGGGAGGGCTCGAGCAGTACTTC. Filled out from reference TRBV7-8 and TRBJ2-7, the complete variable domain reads GAGVSQSPRYKVAKRGQDVALRCDPISGHVSLFWYQQALGQGPEFLTYFQNEAQLDKSGLPSDRFFAERPEGSVSTLKIQRTQQEDSAVYLCASSLGQGGLEQYFGPGTRLTVT.

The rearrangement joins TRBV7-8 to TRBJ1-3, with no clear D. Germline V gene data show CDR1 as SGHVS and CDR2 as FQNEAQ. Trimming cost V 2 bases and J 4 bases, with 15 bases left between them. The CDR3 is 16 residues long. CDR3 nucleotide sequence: TGTGCCAGCAGCTTAACCCTGGACGGAATAGGAAACACCATATATTTT. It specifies CASSLTLDGIGNTIYF.

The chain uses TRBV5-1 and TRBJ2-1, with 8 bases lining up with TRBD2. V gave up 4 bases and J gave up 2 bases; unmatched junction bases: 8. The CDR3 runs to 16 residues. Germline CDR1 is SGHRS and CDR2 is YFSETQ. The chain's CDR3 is CASSQTAGGPYNEQFF. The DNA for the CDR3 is TGCGCCAGCAGCCAGACCGCGGGAGGACCCTACAATGAGCAGTTCTTC.

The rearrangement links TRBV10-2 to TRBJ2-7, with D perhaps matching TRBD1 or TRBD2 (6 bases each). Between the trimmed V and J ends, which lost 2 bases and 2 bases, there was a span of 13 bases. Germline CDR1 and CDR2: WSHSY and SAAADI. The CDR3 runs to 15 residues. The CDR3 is CASSEGGLAAYEQYF. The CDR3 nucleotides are TGCGCCAGCAGTGAGGGGGGGCTAGCCGCCTACGAGCAGTACTTC.

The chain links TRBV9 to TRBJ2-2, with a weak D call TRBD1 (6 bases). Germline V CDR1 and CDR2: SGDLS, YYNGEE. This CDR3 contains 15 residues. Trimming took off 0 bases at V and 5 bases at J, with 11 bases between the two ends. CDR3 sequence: CASSVVPGETGELFF. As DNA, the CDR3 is TGTGCCAGCAGCGTAGTCCCAGGGGAGACCGGGGAGCTGTTTTTT. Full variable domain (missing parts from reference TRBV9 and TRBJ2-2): DSGVTQTPKHLITATGQRVTLRCSPRSGDLSVYWYQQSLDQGLQFLIQYYNGEERAKGNILERFSAQQFPDLHSELNLSSLELGDSALYFCASSVVPGETGELFFGEGSRLTVL.

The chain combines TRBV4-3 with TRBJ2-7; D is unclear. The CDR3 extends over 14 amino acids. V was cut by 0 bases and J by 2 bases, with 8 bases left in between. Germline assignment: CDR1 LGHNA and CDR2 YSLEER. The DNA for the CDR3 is TGCGCCAGCAGCCAAGATCGATCAGCCTACGAGCAGTACTTC. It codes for CASSQDRSAYEQYF.

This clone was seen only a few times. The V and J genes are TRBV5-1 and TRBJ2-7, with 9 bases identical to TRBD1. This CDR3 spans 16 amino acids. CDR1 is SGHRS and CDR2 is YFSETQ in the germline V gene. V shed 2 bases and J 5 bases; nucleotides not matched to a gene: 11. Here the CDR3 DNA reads TGCGCCAGCAGCTTAAGACCGGGACAGGGTGGCCACGAGCAGTACTTC. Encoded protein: CASSLRPGQGGHEQYF.

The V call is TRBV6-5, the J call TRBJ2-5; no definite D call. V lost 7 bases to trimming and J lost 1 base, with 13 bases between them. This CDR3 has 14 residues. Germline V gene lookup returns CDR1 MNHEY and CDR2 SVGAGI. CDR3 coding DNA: TGTGCCAGCACCCCCGGCGGATTCCAAGAGACCCAGTACTTC. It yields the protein CASTPGGFQETQYF.

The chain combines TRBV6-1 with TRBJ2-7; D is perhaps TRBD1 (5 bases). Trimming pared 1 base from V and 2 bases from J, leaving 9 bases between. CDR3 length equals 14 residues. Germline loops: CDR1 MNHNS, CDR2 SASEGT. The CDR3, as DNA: TGTGCCAGCAGTGAAGGACAGTTTCCCTACGAGCAGTACTTC. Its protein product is CASSEGQFPYEQYF.

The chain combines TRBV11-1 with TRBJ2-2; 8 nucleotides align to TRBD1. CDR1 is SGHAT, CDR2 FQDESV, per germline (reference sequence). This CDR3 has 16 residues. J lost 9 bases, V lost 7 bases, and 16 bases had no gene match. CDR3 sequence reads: CASTASGTGKGRELFF. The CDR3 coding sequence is TGTGCCAGCACCGCCTCCGGGACAGGCAAGGGCCGGGAGCTGTTTTTT.

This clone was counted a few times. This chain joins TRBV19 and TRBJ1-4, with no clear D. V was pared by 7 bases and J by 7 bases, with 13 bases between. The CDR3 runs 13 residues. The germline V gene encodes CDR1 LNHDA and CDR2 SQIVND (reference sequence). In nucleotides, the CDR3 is TGTGCCAGTAAGACGGGCCAACTTGAAAAACTGTTTTTT. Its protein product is CASKTGQLEKLFF.

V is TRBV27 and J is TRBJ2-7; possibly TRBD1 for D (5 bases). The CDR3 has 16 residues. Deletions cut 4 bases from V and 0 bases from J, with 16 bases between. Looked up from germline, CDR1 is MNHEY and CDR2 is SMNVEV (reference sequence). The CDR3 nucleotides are TGTGCCAGCAGTTATCGACAGTGGGGTAGCTCCTACGAGCAGTACTTC. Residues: CASSYRQWGSSYEQYF.

CDR3 loop: CASSQVPGHLNTEAFF. CDR3 coding DNA: TGCGCCAGCAGCCAAGTGCCTGGACACCTCAACACTGAAGCTTTCTTT. This chain links TRBV4-3 with TRBJ1-1; D possibly corresponds to TRBD1 (5 bases). The CDR3 has 16 amino acids. Trimming took 1 base from V and 2 from J, leaving 14 bases between them. From germline, CDR1 is LGHNA and CDR2 YSLEER.

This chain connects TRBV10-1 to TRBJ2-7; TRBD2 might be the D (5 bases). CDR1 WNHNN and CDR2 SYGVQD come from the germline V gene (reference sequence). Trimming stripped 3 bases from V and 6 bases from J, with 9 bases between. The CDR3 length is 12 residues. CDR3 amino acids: CASSDSGIEQYF. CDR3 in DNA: TGCGCCAGCAGTGATTCGGGGATCGAGCAGTACTTC.

CDR3 sequence (DNA): TGTGCCAGCAGCCAATCACAGGTTGAAGCTTTCTTT. Encoded protein: CASSQSQVEAFF. The chain uses TRBV7-2 and TRBJ1-1; a weak D match, TRBD1 (5 bases). The CDR3 spans 12 residues. Trimming took off 5 bases at V and 7 bases at J, with 11 bases between the two ends. CDR1 and CDR2 (germline): SGHTA, FQGNSA.

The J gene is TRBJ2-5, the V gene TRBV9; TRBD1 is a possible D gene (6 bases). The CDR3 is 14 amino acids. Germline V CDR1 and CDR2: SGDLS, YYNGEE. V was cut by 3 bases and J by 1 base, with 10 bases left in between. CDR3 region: CASSAGTSQETQYF. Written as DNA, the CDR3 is TGTGCCAGCAGCGCGGGGACATCCCAAGAGACCCAGTACTTC.

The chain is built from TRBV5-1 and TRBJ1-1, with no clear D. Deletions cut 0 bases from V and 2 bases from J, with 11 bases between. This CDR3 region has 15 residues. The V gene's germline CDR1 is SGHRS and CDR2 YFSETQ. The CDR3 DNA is TGCGCCAGCAGCTTGGAAAAGAGGTTCAACACTGAAGCTTTCTTT. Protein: CASSLEKRFNTEAFF.